Included here is one T cell receptor (beta chain) sequence, with context. Over 18 months, lack of ophthalmopathy progression marked Graves' hyperthyroidism as stable. Patients having uncontrolled infection, another autoimmune disease, pregnancy or lactation were not included. The data derive from a study of T cells in Graves' hyperthyroidism and ophthalmopathy. Study summary: Peripheral blood sampling occurred at initial diagnosis, before any treatment.

Germline V CDR1 and CDR2: SGHNT, YYREEE (reference sequence). CDR3 length: 15 residues. V dropped 1 base and J dropped 9 bases, with 16 bases sitting between them. RNA transcripts gave rise to amplified TCR beta CDR3 regions. The primer set for the first-round RT-PCR of the TCR CDR3 was HTBI. One entry per CDR3 protein results from TCRdb running MiXCR on the multiplex PCR reads. This table holds under 350,000 distinct CDR3 sequences, over 15% found once. Sequencing used blood. This clonotype was sampled from a woman between 50 and 59 years old with Graves' hyperthyroidism. The chain carries TRBV5-4 and TRBJ2-2; D unresolved. The CDR3 sequence: CASSLWTVGTRELFF. For the CDR3, the DNA is TGTGCCAGCAGCTTGTGGACGGTGGGAACCAGGGAGCTGTTTTTT.